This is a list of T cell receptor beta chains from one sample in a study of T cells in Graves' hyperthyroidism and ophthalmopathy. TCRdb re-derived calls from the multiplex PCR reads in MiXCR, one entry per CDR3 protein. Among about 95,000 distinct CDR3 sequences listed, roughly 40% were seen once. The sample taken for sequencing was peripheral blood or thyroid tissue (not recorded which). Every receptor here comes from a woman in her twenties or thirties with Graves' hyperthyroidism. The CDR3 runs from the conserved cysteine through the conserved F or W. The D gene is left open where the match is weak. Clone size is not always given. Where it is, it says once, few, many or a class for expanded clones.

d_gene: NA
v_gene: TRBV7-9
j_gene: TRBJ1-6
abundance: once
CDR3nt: TGTGCCAGCAGCTCCAGCCCCTATAATTCACCCCCCCACTTT
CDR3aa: CASSSSPYNSPPHF

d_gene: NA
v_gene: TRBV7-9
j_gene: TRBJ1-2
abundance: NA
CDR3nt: TGTGCCAGCAGCTCGACAGAATACTATGGCTACACCTTC
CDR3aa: CASSSTEYYGYTF

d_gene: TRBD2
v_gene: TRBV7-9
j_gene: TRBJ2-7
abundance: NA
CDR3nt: TGTGCCAGCAGCCCCCCTAGCGGGAGTGACCACGAGCAGTACTTC
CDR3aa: CASSPPSGSDHEQYF

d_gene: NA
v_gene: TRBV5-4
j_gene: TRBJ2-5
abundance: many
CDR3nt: TGTGCCAGCAGCTTGAATTTCGGGGCGAGAAGTGAGACCCAGTACTTC
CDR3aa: CASSLNFGARSETQYF

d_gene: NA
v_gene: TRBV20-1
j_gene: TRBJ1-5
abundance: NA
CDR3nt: TGCAGTGCTAGCCCTCTTGGCGGGTGGGGTCAGCTCCAGCATTTT
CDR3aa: CSASPLGGWGQLQHF

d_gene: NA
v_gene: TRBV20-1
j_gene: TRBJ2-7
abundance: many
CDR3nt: TGCAGTGGGGGGCCCGAGGACTCCTACGAGCAGTACTTC
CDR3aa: CSGGPEDSYEQYF

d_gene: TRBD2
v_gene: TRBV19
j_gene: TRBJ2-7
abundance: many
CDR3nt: TGTGCCAGTAGTAGGTTTAACGGGAGGGCCGACGAGCAGTACTTC
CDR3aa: CASSRFNGRADEQYF

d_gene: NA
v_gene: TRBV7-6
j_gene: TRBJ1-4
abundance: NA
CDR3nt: TGTGCCAGCAGCTTAGGGGGGGCCGGCGAAAAACTGTTTTTT
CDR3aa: CASSLGGAGEKLFF

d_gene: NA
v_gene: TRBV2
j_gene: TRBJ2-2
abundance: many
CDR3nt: TGTGCCGGAGGGGGGGGGATCCGGGACAGACCGAACACCGGGGAGCTGTTTTTT
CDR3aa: CAGGGGIRDRPNTGELFF

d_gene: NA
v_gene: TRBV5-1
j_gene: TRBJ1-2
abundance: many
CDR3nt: TGCGCCAGCAGCTTGGGCGAAGCCTATGGCTACACCTTC
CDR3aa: CASSLGEAYGYTF

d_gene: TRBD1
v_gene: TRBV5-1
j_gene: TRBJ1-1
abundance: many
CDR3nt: TGCGCCAGCAGCCTCGATGGACAGGGAGCCACTGAAGCTTTCTTT
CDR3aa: CASSLDGQGATEAFF

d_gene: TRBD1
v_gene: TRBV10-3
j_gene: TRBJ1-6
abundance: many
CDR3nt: TGTGCCATGAGGACAGGGGATTCACCCCTCCACTTT
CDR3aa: CAMRTGDSPLHF

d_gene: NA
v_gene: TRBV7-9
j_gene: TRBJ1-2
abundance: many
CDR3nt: TGTGCCAGCAGCTTAGAAGTTGGCATCTCTCTGGATGGCTACACCTTC
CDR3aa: CASSLEVGISLDGYTF

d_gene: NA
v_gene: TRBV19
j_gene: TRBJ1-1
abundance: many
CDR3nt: TGTGCCAGTAGTCTCTCTTTTGACGCGAACACTGAAGCTTTCTTT
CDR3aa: CASSLSFDANTEAFF

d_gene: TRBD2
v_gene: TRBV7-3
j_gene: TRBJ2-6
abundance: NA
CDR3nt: TGTGCCAGCAGCTTCGTCTCGGGAGGCAACGTCCTGACTTTC
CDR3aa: CASSFVSGGNVLTF